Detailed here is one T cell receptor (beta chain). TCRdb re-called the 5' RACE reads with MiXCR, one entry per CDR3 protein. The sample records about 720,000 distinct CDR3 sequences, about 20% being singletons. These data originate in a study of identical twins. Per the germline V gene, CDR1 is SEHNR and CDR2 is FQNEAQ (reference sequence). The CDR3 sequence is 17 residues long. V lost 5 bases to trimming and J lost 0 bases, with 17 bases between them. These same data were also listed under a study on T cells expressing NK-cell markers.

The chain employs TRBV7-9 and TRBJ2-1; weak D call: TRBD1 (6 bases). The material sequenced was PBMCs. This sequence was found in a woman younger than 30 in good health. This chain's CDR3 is CASSPRDTRSSYNEQFF. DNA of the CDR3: TGTGCCAGCAGCCCGAGGGACACCCGGAGCTCCTACAATGAGCAGTTCTTC.